The 18 T cell receptor beta chains given below trace back to one sample, sequenced in a study of shared clonotypes between healthy human individuals. Generated by immunoSEQ multiplex PCR, the TCRdb table keeps only in-frame clones and is missing some. The table has 950,000 to 1,300,000 clones, 75% seen once; the top ten hold approximately 1.5%. Sequencing was carried out using memory CD4+ T cells sorted from blood. The subset: CD45RA-negative fraction. These receptors all come from a man in his late teens or twenties in good health.

This clone came up once. V and J are TRBV27 and TRBJ2-3; the D gene could be TRBD1 or TRBD2 (5 bases each). CDR1 is MNHEY and CDR2 is SMNVEV in the germline V gene (reference sequence). Trimming shortened V by 4 bases and J by 3 bases, and 14 bases separated the two germline ends. The CDR3 covers 15 residues. DNA of the CDR3: TGTGCCAGCAGTTCGCCCCGGGACGTAACAGATACGCAGTATTTT. It specifies CASSSPRDVTDTQYF.

As regards this clone: Other DNA sequences in the same sample also yield this CDR3. The rearrangement joins TRBV18 to TRBJ2-5; D gene unclear. The CDR3 spans 12 residues. CDR1 and CDR2 (germline): KGHSH, LQKENI. Trimming removed 3 bases at V and 4 bases at J, with 6 bases between. In DNA form, the CDR3 reads TGTGCCAGCTCACCCGGGTTAGAGACCCAGTACTTC. Encoded protein: CASSPGLETQYF.

At least ten counts were recorded for this clone. The chain links TRBV5-8 to TRBJ1-5; 7 bases agree with TRBD1. V shed 0 bases, J shed 6 bases, and the junction held 12 bases outside the gene matches. CDR3 length: 17 amino acids. The germline V gene has CDR1 SGHTS and CDR2 YDEGEE. The CDR3 region is CASSLEGGALSAQPQHF. CDR3 DNA sequence: TGTGCCAGCAGCTTGGAAGGGGGCGCTTTGTCGGCTCAGCCCCAGCATTTT.

V usage is TRBV29-1 and J usage is TRBJ2-5; D is ambiguous. The CDR3 totals 13 residues. The ends were cut back, 7 bases at V and 0 bases at J, with 12 bases in the middle. Per the germline V gene, CDR1 is SQVTM and CDR2 is ANQGSEA. CDR3: CSAPDGNQETQYF. The CDR3 DNA follows: TGCAGCGCTCCCGACGGAAACCAAGAGACCCAGTACTTC.

Worth noting for this clone: Other DNA sequences in this sample translate to the same CDR3. The rearrangement joins TRBV30 to TRBJ1-3; 7 bases line up with TRBD1. The CDR3 length is 13 residues. Germline values: CDR1 GTSNPN, CDR2 SVGIG (reference sequence). Losses at the gene ends were 3 bases for V and 2 bases for J; bases not matched to a gene: 1. CDR3 protein: CAWSQGAGNTIYF. The CDR3 nucleotides read TGTGCCTGGAGCCAGGGGGCTGGAAACACCATATATTTT.

The genes are TRBV5-4 and TRBJ2-3, with 8 positions matching TRBD2. This CDR3 has 15 residues. Germline V gives CDR1 SGHNT, CDR2 YYREEE (reference sequence). The ends lost 2 bases at V and 6 bases at J; junction bases unmatched: 8. In nucleotides, the CDR3 is TGTGCCAGCAGCTTATCCAGCGGGAGCCCCGATACGCAGTATTTT. This encodes CASSLSSGSPDTQYF.

The chain recombines TRBV19 with TRBJ2-7, with 12 bases fitting TRBD2. Looked up from germline, CDR1 is LNHDA and CDR2 is SQIVND (reference sequence). Trimming took 7 bases from V and 4 from J; bases not matched to a gene: 11. The CDR3 runs 16 residues. The CDR3 protein is CASIMASGRAGYEQYF. DNA for the CDR3: TGTGCCAGTATTATGGCTAGCGGGAGGGCAGGTTACGAGCAGTACTTC.

The gene calls are TRBV5-6 and TRBJ1-2; D possibly corresponds to TRBD1 (5 bases). CDR3 length: 12 residues. Germline V gene sequence: CDR1 SGHDT, CDR2 YYEEEE. V was cut by 2 bases and J by 8 bases, with 10 bases left in between. The CDR3 region is CASSFGQGGYTF. As DNA, the CDR3 is TGTGCCAGCAGCTTCGGACAAGGCGGCTACACCTTC.

V gene TRBV5-1 combines with J gene TRBJ2-3; the D call may be TRBD1 or TRBD2 (6 bases each). CDR1 is SGHRS and CDR2 is YFSETQ in the germline V gene. Deletions cut 4 bases from V and 0 bases from J, with 12 bases between. The CDR3 has 15 amino acids. The chain's CDR3 is CASSGQGTSTDTQYF. Written as DNA, the CDR3 is TGCGCCAGCAGCGGGCAGGGGACTAGCACAGATACGCAGTATTTT. Looking up the rest from reference TRBV5-1 and TRBJ2-3 gives the full variable domain: KAGVTQTPRYLIKTRGQQVTLSCSPISGHRSVSWYQQTPGQGLQFLFEYFSETQRNKGNFPGRFSGRQFSNSRSEMNVSTLELGDSALYLCASSGQGTSTDTQYFGPGTRLTVL.

The chain uses TRBV7-3 and TRBJ2-5; 11 bases are a match to TRBD1. The CDR3 length is 15 residues. Trimming took 5 bases from V and 5 from J; bases not matched to a gene: 7. Germline CDR1 is SGHTA and CDR2 is FQGTGA. The CDR3 is CASSPGQGAYETQYF. In DNA form, the CDR3 reads TGTGCCAGCAGCCCTGGACAGGGGGCGTATGAGACCCAGTACTTC. Full variable domain (outside the CDR3, taken from reference TRBV7-3 and TRBJ2-5): GAGVSQTPSNKVTEKGKYVELRCDPISGHTALYWYRQSLGQGPEFLIYFQGTGAADDSGLPNDRFFAVRPEGSVSTLKIQRTERGDSAVYLCASSPGQGAYETQYFGPGTRLLVL.

The chain is built from TRBV20-1 and TRBJ2-7; D ambiguous. V dropped 6 bases and J dropped 6 bases, with 9 bases sitting between them. CDR3 size: 10 residues. The germline V gene has CDR1 DFQATT and CDR2 SNEGSKA (reference sequence). The CDR3 is CSAGQAEQYF. In DNA form, the CDR3 reads TGCAGTGCGGGTCAGGCCGAGCAGTACTTC.

The table lists this clone with a few counts. The rearrangement uses TRBV7-9 and TRBJ2-5; D gene uncertain. The J call may not be correct, given that the DNA end is closer to TRBJ2-7. CDR3 length: 13 residues. Germline V CDR1 and CDR2: SEHNR, FQNEAQ (reference sequence). For the CDR3, the DNA is TGTGCCAGCAGCTTAATAGGATCCTACGAGCAGTACTTC. Protein product: CASSLIGSYEQYF.

The chain links TRBV5-1 to TRBJ2-5, with D unclear. Trimming took off 2 bases at V and 3 bases at J, with 8 bases between the two ends. The CDR3 contains 13 residues. CDR1 is SGHRS, CDR2 YFSETQ, per germline. The CDR3 DNA follows: TGCGCCAGCAGCTTATCAGTGGAAGAGACCCAGTACTTC. Residues: CASSLSVEETQYF. The entire variable domain, with the rest obtained from reference TRBV5-1 and TRBJ2-5, is as follows: KAGVTQTPRYLIKTRGQQVTLSCSPISGHRSVSWYQQTPGQGLQFLFEYFSETQRNKGNFPGRFSGRQFSNSRSEMNVSTLELGDSALYLCASSLSVEETQYFGPGTRLLVL.

This chain uses TRBV15 with TRBJ2-5; the D is unclear. The V gene's germline CDR1 is LNHNV and CDR2 YYDKDF (reference sequence). The CDR3 contains 16 residues. The germline V and J ends were trimmed by 0 bases and 4 bases, with 15 bases remaining between them. In nucleotides, the CDR3 is TGTGCCACCAGCAGAGATCCCGGACCGGTCGGAGAGACCCAGTACTTC. Its protein is CATSRDPGPVGETQYF.

The chain has TRBV4-1 and TRBJ1-4; no definite D call. There are 16 residues in the CDR3. Trimming shortened V by 2 bases and J by 3 bases, and 13 bases separated the two germline ends. Germline V gene sequence: CDR1 MGHRA, CDR2 YSYEKL. The DNA of the CDR3 is TGCGCCAGCAGCCAATCAGAGTTTAGAGCTAATGAAAAACTGTTTTTT. Its protein is CASSQSEFRANEKLFF.

The chain carries TRBV14 and TRBJ1-1, with D possibly matching TRBD1 (6 bases). The germline gives CDR1 SGHDN, CDR2 FVKESK. This CDR3 has 14 residues. Trimming stripped 6 bases from V and 0 bases from J, with 11 bases between. The CDR3 region has the DNA TGTGCCAGCAGAGAACAGGGCATGAACACTGAAGCTTTCTTT. As protein: CASREQGMNTEAFF.

The chain couples TRBV29-1 to TRBJ1-2; D is ambiguous. There are 12 residues in the CDR3. CDR1 and CDR2 (germline): SQVTM, ANQGSEA. The V end lost 6 bases, the J end lost 5 bases, and 13 bases lay between the germline ends. CDR3 in amino acids: CSVDTTSYGYTF. The CDR3 DNA sequence: TGCAGCGTAGACACGACGAGTTATGGCTACACCTTC. The full variable domain, its missing parts supplied by reference TRBV29-1 and TRBJ1-2, is SAVISQKPSRDICQRGTSLTIQCQVDSQVTMMFWYRQQPGQSLTLIATANQGSEATYESGFVIDKFPISRPNLTFSTLTVSNMSPEDSSIYLCSVDTTSYGYTFGSGTRLTVV.

V gene TRBV18 combines with J gene TRBJ2-1, with D possibly being TRBD2 (6 bases). V was pared by 2 bases and J by 7 bases, with 15 bases between. This CDR3 is built from 15 residues. Germline CDR1 reads KGHSH; CDR2 reads LQKENI. The CDR3 loop reads CASSPLGLGPNEQFF. The CDR3 DNA reads as TGTGCCAGCTCACCATTGGGACTCGGACCAAATGAGCAGTTCTTC.